The rows below give T cell receptor beta chains drawn from one sample of a study of blood T cell repertoires in COVID-19. Some clones are missing from TCRdb's copy, which holds only in-frame ones; the method was immunoSEQ multiplex PCR. The sample shows roughly 440,000 clones, approximately 90% of them seen only once. Sequencing was performed on peripheral blood. The receptor set was obtained from a woman between 45 and 65 years old with COVID-19, enrolled during active disease. Each CDR3 is given with its conserved first and last residue.

j_call | v_call | cdr3_aa
TRBJ1-1 | TRBV10-3 | CAISDYRVTPEAFF
TRBJ1-4 | TRBV19 | CASTLGRREKLFF
TRBJ1-2 | TRBV6-5 | CASRGDRTLYGYTF
TRBJ2-7 | TRBV5-1 | CASSLGQIGTGEQYF
TRBJ2-7 | TRBV12-3/TRBV12-4 | CASSFLTGTEQYF
TRBJ2-7 | TRBV19 | CASSMFRGHYEQYF
TRBJ2-2 | TRBV11-2 | CASSSYPTSGGGTGELFF
TRBJ1-2 | TRBV6-1 | CASSEALMGSAGGYTF
TRBJ2-3 | TRBV30 | CAWNIAGGWGTDTQYF
TRBJ2-5 | TRBV7-2 | CASSARTSGGDETQYF
TRBJ1-1 | TRBV7-2 | CASSWWTDGGEAFF
TRBJ1-6 | TRBV30 | CACTQGGYNSPLHF
TRBJ1-4 | TRBV5-4 | CASSYRGYEEKLFF
TRBJ1-4 | TRBV4-2 | CASSQEGTGRTNEKLFF
TRBJ1-5 | TRBV23-1 | CASSLRAGRNQPQHF
TRBJ1-4 | TRBV5-5 | CASSRAGGLNEKLFF
TRBJ2-7 | TRBV19 | CASSISLTGISREQYF
TRBJ1-1 | TRBV19 | CASSLTVFSNTEAFF
TRBJ1-3 | TRBV7-9 | CASSLSGTGGSAGNTIYF
TRBJ2-3 | TRBV6-1 | CASSEVDSGNTDTQYF
TRBJ2-7 | TRBV6-5 | CASSYSTDSYEQYF
TRBJ2-3 | TRBV11-2 | CASSSLAGGNWDTQYF
TRBJ2-3 | TRBV5-5 | CASSVDYRTDTQYF
TRBJ1-1 | TRBV3-1/TRBV3-2 | CASSQGPQGSTEAFF
TRBJ1-2 | TRBV3-1/TRBV3-2 | CASSLTGTGGGYGYTF
TRBJ1-5 | TRBV6-5 | CASTYQRGGSQHF
TRBJ1-2 | TRBV6-5 | CASSSDRAQDGYTF
TRBJ1-3 | TRBV11-1 | CASSFRDSGNTIYF
TRBJ1-1 | TRBV5-5 | CASSLAGGESEAFF
TRBJ1-4 | TRBV7-8 | CASSRGVEEKLFF
TRBJ1-6 | TRBV30 | CAWSRAGGNSPLHF
TRBJ1-2 | TRBV12-3/TRBV12-4 | CASSSPYYGYTF
TRBJ1-1 | TRBV4-2 | CASSQDRGGTEKAFF
TRBJ1-2 | TRBV2 | CASRSSGFANYGYTF
TRBJ2-7 | TRBV5-1 | CASSLQEGRNEQYF
TRBJ1-2 | TRBV3-1/TRBV3-2 | CASSPMGGYGYTF
TRBJ1-1 | TRBV2 | CASTSGVNTEAFF
TRBJ2-6 | TRBV19 | CASSILRSSGANVLTF
TRBJ2-5 | TRBV19 | CATRTGETQYF
TRBJ2-2 | TRBV18 | CASSQLSGTTNTGELFF
TRBJ2-3 | TRBV3-1/TRBV3-2 | CASRPGHFSTDTQYF
TRBJ2-5 | TRBV11-2 | CASSPGSRTSGGPQETQYF
TRBJ2-7 | TRBV12-3/TRBV12-4 | CASSLVREQYF
TRBJ1-2 | TRBV11-2 | CASSLDLGGSYGYTF
TRBJ2-2 | TRBV7-3 | CASSVAGTSGEGELFF
TRBJ2-1 | TRBV19 | CASSPILAGGDEQFF
TRBJ2-3 | TRBV9 | CASSVAQGTAVQDTQYF
TRBJ1-1 | TRBV30 | CAWSHTMTETEAFF
TRBJ2-2 | TRBV9 | CASSVARTGNTGELFF
TRBJ2-7 | TRBV4-1 | CASSLAGGDPADEQYF
TRBJ2-7 | TRBV7-6 | CASSAGLHPYEQYF
TRBJ1-6 | TRBV2 | CASSLEGQIGSPLHF
TRBJ1-1 | TRBV5-4 | CASSPGGKNTEAFF